The rows below give T cell receptor beta chains drawn from one sample of a study of PD-1 blockade in mismatch repair-deficient tumors. Clones were sequenced by immunoSEQ multiplex PCR, and TCRdb holds only the in-frame ones, with some missing. The sample yields around 100,000 clones, about 79% seen once. Sequencing was performed on peripheral blood, taken roughly 35 weeks after starting pembrolizumab. The receptors derive from an adult with mismatch repair-deficient cancer. Each CDR3 is given with its conserved first and last residue. Fields, in order: clone size, J gene, CDR3 length, V gene, D gene, CDR3 protein, CDR3 DNA. D genes are given only for firm matches. Part of the rows lack a size; the others show once, few, many or a class for expanded clones.

- | TRBJ2-7 | 15 | TRBV9 | TRBD2 | CASSPGLAGAHEQYF | TGTGCCAGCAGCCCCGGACTAGCGGGAGCTCACGAGCAGTACTTC
- | TRBJ2-5 | 16 | TRBV10-2 | TRBD2 | CASSGGLAGDRETQYF | TGCGCCAGCAGTGGGGGACTAGCGGGAGATAGGGAGACCCAGTACTTC
- | TRBJ1-4 | 14 | TRBV5-1 | - | CASSSGPSNEKLFF | TGCGCCAGCAGCTCGGGACCGAGTAATGAAAAACTGTTTTTT
few | TRBJ1-2 | 15 | TRBV4-1 | - | CASSQVQAGEYGYTF | TGCGCCAGCAGCCAAGTGCAGGCCGGGGAATATGGCTACACCTTC
- | TRBJ1-1 | 15 | TRBV9 | - | CASSVEGGRDTEAFF | TGTGCCAGCAGCGTAGAGGGAGGGAGGGACACTGAAGCTTTCTTT
once | TRBJ2-5 | 11 | TRBV27 | - | CASSYQETQYF | TGTGCCAGCAGTTATCAAGAGACCCAGTACTTC
- | TRBJ2-7 | 14 | TRBV5-1 | TRBD1 | CASSYGQELGEQYF | TGCGCCAGCAGCTACGGACAGGAATTGGGCGAGCAGTACTTC
- | TRBJ2-6 | 12 | TRBV11-2 | - | CASSLSANVLTF | TGTGCCAGCAGTTTGTCGGCCAACGTCCTGACTTTC
- | TRBJ1-1 | 14 | TRBV5-1 | - | CASSRPEGDTEAFF | TGCGCCAGCAGCCGACCAGAGGGGGACACTGAAGCTTTCTTT
- | TRBJ1-2 | 15 | TRBV6-1 | - | CASSDISGGDYGYTF | TGTGCCAGCAGTGACATTTCGGGAGGGGACTATGGCTACACCTTC
- | TRBJ2-1 | 14 | TRBV4-2 | TRBD2 | CASSQRRGGNEQFF | TGTGCCAGCAGCCAACGCCGGGGGGGCAATGAGCAGTTCTTC
- | TRBJ2-7 | 14 | TRBV11-3 | - | CASSIRRGPNEQYF | TGTGCCAGCAGCATTCGACGGGGCCCCAACGAGCAGTACTTC
- | TRBJ1-3 | 17 | TRBV5-1 | - | CASSSEGGPGSGNTIYF | TGCGCCAGCAGCTCCGAGGGGGGGCCGGGATCTGGAAACACCATATATTTT
- | TRBJ2-7 | 13 | TRBV9 | - | CASTPGGDHEQYF | TGTGCCAGCACCCCGGGGGGCGACCACGAGCAGTACTTC
- | TRBJ2-1 | 13 | TRBV7-3 | - | CASSGVGLGEQFF | TGTGCCAGCAGCGGGGTGGGGCTTGGTGAGCAGTTCTTC
- | TRBJ1-1 | 15 | TRBV9 | - | CASSVGPGKNTEAFF | TGTGCCAGCAGCGTAGGGCCGGGGAAGAACACTGAAGCTTTCTTT
- | TRBJ2-3 | 15 | TRBV6-6 | - | CASSYGTSSTDTQYF | TGTGCCAGCAGTTACGGGACGTCTAGCACAGATACGCAGTATTTT
- | TRBJ2-7 | 13 | TRBV9 | - | CASSVGGANEQYF | TGTGCCAGCAGCGTAGGAGGGGCTAACGAGCAGTACTTC
few | TRBJ2-2 | 13 | TRBV30 | - | CAWRPTGIGELFF | TGTGCCTGGAGACCCACAGGGATCGGGGAGCTGTTTTTT
few | TRBJ1-5 | 14 | TRBV18 | - | CASSQGISNQPQHF | TGTGCCAGCTCACAGGGAATTTCAAATCAGCCCCAGCATTTT
- | TRBJ1-2 | 14 | TRBV28 | - | CASSLGGGGHGYTF | TGTGCCAGCAGTTTGGGAGGGGGAGGACATGGCTACACCTTC
- | TRBJ2-6 | 15 | TRBV5-1 | - | CASSQQGRGANVLTF | TGCGCCAGCAGCCAACAGGGTCGAGGGGCCAACGTCCTGACTTTC
few | TRBJ2-7 | 11 | TRBV27 | - | CASSYRDEQYF | TGTGCCAGCAGCTACAGGGACGAGCAGTACTTC
- | TRBJ2-5 | 11 | TRBV7-6 | - | CASSHGETQYF | TGTGCCAGCAGCCATGGAGAGACCCAGTACTTC
many | TRBJ2-5 | 14 | TRBV7-9 | - | CASSLSRDPETQYF | TGTGCCAGCAGCTTATCCCGAGATCCGGAGACCCAGTACTTC
- | TRBJ1-1 | 15 | TRBV10-2 | - | CASSEHRVLNTEAFF | TGCGCCAGCAGTGAGCACAGGGTATTGAACACTGAAGCTTTCTTT
- | TRBJ2-3 | 18 | TRBV7-6 | TRBD2 | CASSPRVSSGRFADTQYF | TGTGCCAGCAGCCCCCGGGTTTCTAGCGGGAGATTCGCAGATACGCAGTATTTT
- | TRBJ2-6 | 17 | TRBV5-6 | - | CASSLAVGARGANVLTF | TGTGCCAGCAGCTTGGCCGTAGGAGCTCGGGGGGCCAACGTCCTGACTTTC
- | TRBJ1-4 | 13 | TRBV19 | - | CASVGGGEEKLFF | TGTGCCTCGGTGGGGGGAGGGGAGGAAAAACTGTTTTTT
once | TRBJ2-2 | 18 | TRBV9 | - | CASSVNGVSGTLTGELFF | TGTGCCAGCAGCGTAAACGGAGTCAGCGGGACACTTACAGGGGAGCTGTTTTTT
- | TRBJ2-5 | 13 | TRBV18 | - | CASSPPPGETQYF | TGTGCCAGCTCACCACCCCCCGGAGAGACCCAGTACTTC
- | TRBJ2-3 | 14 | TRBV7-2 | TRBD2 | CASSPPGLQDTQYF | TGTGCCAGCAGCCCCCCGGGACTACAAGATACGCAGTATTTT
once | TRBJ2-3 | 16 | TRBV30 | TRBD1 | CAWSGDRGLGTDTQYF | TGTGCCTGGAGTGGGGACAGGGGGCTCGGCACAGATACGCAGTATTTT
- | TRBJ2-6 | 15 | TRBV9 | - | CASSTRESGANVLTF | TGTGCCAGCAGCACTCGCGAATCTGGGGCCAACGTCCTGACTTTC
- | TRBJ1-1 | 11 | TRBV29-1 | - | CSVGGRTEAFF | TGCAGCGTTGGGGGAAGAACTGAAGCTTTCTTT
- | TRBJ2-1 | 17 | TRBV9 | TRBD2 | CASSVGLAGGTYNEQFF | TGTGCCAGCAGCGTGGGACTAGCGGGAGGTACCTACAATGAGCAGTTCTTC
- | TRBJ2-3 | 16 | TRBV18 | - | CASSTTIAPNTDTQYF | TGTGCCAGCTCAACAACCATAGCGCCGAACACAGATACGCAGTATTTT
- | TRBJ2-1 | 15 | TRBV5-1 | - | CASSLDGSPYNEQFF | TGCGCCAGCAGCTTGGACGGGAGTCCTTACAATGAGCAGTTCTTC
- | TRBJ2-5 | 14 | TRBV4-1 | TRBD1 | CASSQGDSQETQYF | TGCGCCAGCAGCCAAGGGGACAGCCAAGAGACCCAGTACTTC
- | TRBJ2-6 | 13 | TRBV7-3 | - | CASSPSGANVLTF | TGTGCCAGCAGCCCGAGCGGGGCCAACGTCCTGACTTTC
- | TRBJ2-2 | 14 | TRBV7-2 | TRBD2 | CASSSREDTGELFF | TGTGCCAGCAGCTCCCGGGAGGACACCGGGGAGCTGTTTTTT
- | TRBJ1-2 | 12 | TRBV6-6 | - | CASSYDRDGYTF | TGTGCCAGCAGTTATGATCGGGATGGCTACACCTTC
few | TRBJ2-7 | 22 | TRBV10-2 | - | CASSESPILILVVGGDRYEQYF | TGCGCCAGCAGTGAGTCGCCGATACTTATCTTAGTGGTTGGGGGAGACAGATACGAGCAGTACTTC
- | TRBJ2-3 | 17 | TRBV18 | - | CAGSPSIPPWEADTQYF | TGTGCCGGCTCACCGTCGATCCCCCCTTGGGAGGCAGATACGCAGTATTTT
- | TRBJ2-5 | 15 | TRBV5-1 | - | CASSPGRGYQETQYF | TGCGCCAGCAGCCCTGGCCGGGGATACCAAGAGACCCAGTACTTC
- | TRBJ2-5 | 14 | TRBV6-5 | - | CASSYGVSGETQYF | TGTGCCAGCAGTTACGGGGTTTCTGGGGAGACCCAGTACTTC
- | TRBJ2-7 | 16 | TRBV7-9 | TRBD2 | CASSLAVAGVTYEQYF | TGTGCCAGCAGCTTAGCGGTAGCGGGAGTCACCTACGAGCAGTACTTC
- | TRBJ2-3 | 16 | TRBV6-6 | TRBD2 | CASKPLADLSTDTQYF | TGTGCCAGCAAACCACTAGCGGACCTCAGCACAGATACGCAGTATTTT
- | TRBJ2-1 | 21 | TRBV10-3 | TRBD2 | CAISESPGTSGRVISSNEQFF | TGTGCCATCAGTGAGTCGCCCGGGACTAGCGGGAGAGTGATTTCTTCCAATGAGCAGTTCTTC
once | TRBJ1-2 | 14 | TRBV6-4 | - | CASSDFGFGRGYTF | TGTGCCAGCAGTGACTTTGGGTTTGGCCGTGGCTACACCTTC
- | TRBJ2-1 | 17 | TRBV7-9 | TRBD2 | CASSLDLAGRALDEQFF | TGTGCCAGCAGCTTAGATCTCGCCGGGAGGGCTTTGGATGAGCAGTTCTTC
- | TRBJ2-5 | 15 | TRBV19 | TRBD1 | CASSITGGESETQYF | TGTGCCAGTAGTATTACAGGGGGCGAATCGGAGACCCAGTACTTC
- | TRBJ1-4 | 13 | TRBV18 | - | CASSPNRAEKLFF | TGTGCCAGCTCACCGAACAGGGCTGAAAAACTGTTTTTT
- | TRBJ1-2 | 12 | TRBV5-4 | - | CASSVGEGGYTF | TGTGCCAGCAGCGTTGGGGAGGGCGGCTACACCTTC
- | TRBJ2-2 | 13 | TRBV30 | - | CAWSGQITGELFF | TGTGCCTGGAGTGGTCAGATCACCGGGGAGCTGTTTTTT
- | TRBJ2-7 | 12 | TRBV7-2 | - | CASSFVYEEQYF | TGTGCCAGCAGTTTCGTCTACGAAGAGCAGTACTTC
once | TRBJ2-1 | 14 | TRBV11-2 | TRBD2 | CASSSGLDYNEQFF | TGTGCCAGCAGCTCGGGACTAGATTACAATGAGCAGTTCTTC